These T cell receptor beta chains were read from a single sample in a study of T-cell memory formation after mild COVID-19. Using its own MiXCR run on the 5' RACE reads, TCRdb lists one record per CDR3 protein. The data show 150,000 to 200,000 distinct CDR3 sequences, with around 10% seen just once and approximately 3.4% held by the top ten. The material sequenced was PBMCs or a T cell subset sorted from them (not recorded which). The receptors come from a man aged 18 to 30 who had mild COVID-19 (a few samples of this study predate the infection). Cell type and time point are not known. The CDR3 runs from the conserved cysteine through the conserved F or W.

TRBJ2-6 TRBV12-3/TRBV12-4 CASSFVSGANVLTF
TRBJ2-5 TRBV18 CASSPKETQYF
TRBJ2-5 TRBV5-1 CASSLAGPGHGETQYF
TRBJ1-4 TRBV7-9 CASSLRGRIPEKLFF
TRBJ1-2 TRBV7-2 CASSLASGGGYTF
TRBJ2-5 TRBV7-2 CASSRMGLAETQYF
TRBJ1-6 TRBV9 CASSVGDRVSPLHF
TRBJ2-7 TRBV13 CASSLGGDPYEQYF
TRBJ1-5 TRBV5-1 CASRQDSNQPQHF
TRBJ1-5 TRBV12-3/TRBV12-4 CASSLKYTLLHQPQHF
TRBJ1-1 TRBV11-1 CASNRDRTDTEAFF
TRBJ2-5 TRBV11-2 CASSLGAGGPETQYF
TRBJ2-7 TRBV7-8 CASSFTGTPAYEQYF
TRBJ2-3 TRBV29-1 CSVDAGGTDTQYF
TRBJ2-1 TRBV18 CASSPRDRVAEQFF
TRBJ1-1 TRBV11-2 CASSLGAYPNTEAFF
TRBJ1-1 TRBV7-2 CASSSSPGLEAFF
TRBJ1-1 TRBV5-1 CASSSRPGPQEAFF
TRBJ2-1 TRBV20-1 CSAREVAGGRHEQLF
TRBJ2-7 TRBV15 CATSRVMAGRTGEQYF
TRBJ2-1 TRBV7-3 CASSFSSSYNEQFF
TRBJ1-2 TRBV4-3 CASSGGQGTANYGYTF
TRBJ1-2 TRBV7-2 CASSLVGGGLLYGYTF
TRBJ1-5 TRBV12-3/TRBV12-4 CASSFWDSNQPQHF
TRBJ2-5 TRBV20-1 CSAPPGGAWETQYF
TRBJ2-5 TRBV7-2 CASSLEGATETQYF
TRBJ2-6 TRBV12-3/TRBV12-4 CASTLHGVSGANVLTF
TRBJ2-2 TRBV10-3 CAITKTGELFF
TRBJ2-3 TRBV6-2/TRBV6-3 CASQIWGTDTQYF
TRBJ2-7 TRBV6-5 CASSYASDRGTYEQYF
TRBJ1-1 TRBV6-5 CASSYSTGVGTEAFF